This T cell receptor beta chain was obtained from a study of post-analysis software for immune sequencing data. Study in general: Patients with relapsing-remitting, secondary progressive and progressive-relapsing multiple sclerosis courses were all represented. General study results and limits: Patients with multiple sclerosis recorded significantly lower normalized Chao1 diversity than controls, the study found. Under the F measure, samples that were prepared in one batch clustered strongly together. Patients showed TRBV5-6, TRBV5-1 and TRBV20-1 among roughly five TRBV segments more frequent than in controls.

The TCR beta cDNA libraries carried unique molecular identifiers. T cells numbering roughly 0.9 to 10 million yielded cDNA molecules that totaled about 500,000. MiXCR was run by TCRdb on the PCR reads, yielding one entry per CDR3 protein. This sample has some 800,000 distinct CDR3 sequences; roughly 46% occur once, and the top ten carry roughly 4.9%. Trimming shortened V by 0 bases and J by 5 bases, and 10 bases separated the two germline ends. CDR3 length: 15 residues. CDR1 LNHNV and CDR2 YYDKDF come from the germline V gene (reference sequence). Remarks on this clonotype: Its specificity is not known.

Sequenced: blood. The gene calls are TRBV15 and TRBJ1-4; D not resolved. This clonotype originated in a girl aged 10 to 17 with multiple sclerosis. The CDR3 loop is CATSRDLKENEKLFF. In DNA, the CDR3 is TGTGCCACCAGCAGAGATTTGAAGGAGAATGAAAAACTGTTTTTT.